The clone carrying this TCR beta chain was counted a few times. Antigen specificity is unknown. Use of 60 Vbeta and 13 Jbeta primers characterized the PCR. Measured with immunoSEQ multiplex PCR; TCRdb has only the in-frame clones, and not every one. Among about 140,000 clones listed, around two thirds were seen once. J lost 0 bases, V lost 5 bases, and 7 bases had no gene match. The CDR3 runs 15 residues. Germline CDR1 is MNHEY and CDR2 is SVGAGI. Donors in the study were healthy people who gave bone marrow. These data belong to a study of cytomegalovirus exposure and HLA in healthy donors. Study outcomes and limitations: Sequencing depth across donors, presence/absence analyses assumed, was roughly uniform. CMV serostatus stood as the only immune exposure information on hand. Earlier analysis found most TCR beta V segments productive about 90% or about 30% of the time.

The receptor was derived from a man aged 25 to 40 in good health and CMV-seropositive. V is TRBV6-5 and J is TRBJ2-7, with 7 positions matching TRBD2. Sequencing used PBMCs. DNA for the CDR3: TGTGCCAGCAGTCGAACTAGCGCAAGCTCCTACGAGCAGTACTTC. Its translation is CASSRTSASSYEQYF.